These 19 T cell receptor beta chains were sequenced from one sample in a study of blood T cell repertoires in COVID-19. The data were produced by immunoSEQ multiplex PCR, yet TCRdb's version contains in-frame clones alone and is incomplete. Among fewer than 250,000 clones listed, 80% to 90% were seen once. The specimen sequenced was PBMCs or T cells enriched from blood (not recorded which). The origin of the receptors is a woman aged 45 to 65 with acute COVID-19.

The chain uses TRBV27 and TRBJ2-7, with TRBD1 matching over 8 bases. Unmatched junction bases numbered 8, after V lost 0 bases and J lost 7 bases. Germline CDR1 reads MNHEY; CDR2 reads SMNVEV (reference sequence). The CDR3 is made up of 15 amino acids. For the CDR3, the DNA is TGTGCCAGCAGTTTATCAGGCAGGGGGCGGTGGGAGCAGTACTTC. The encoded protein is CASSLSGRGRWEQYF.

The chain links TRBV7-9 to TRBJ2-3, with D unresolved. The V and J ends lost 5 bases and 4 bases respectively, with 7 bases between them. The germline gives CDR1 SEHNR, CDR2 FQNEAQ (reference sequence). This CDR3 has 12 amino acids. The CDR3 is CASSRVADTQYF. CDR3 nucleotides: TGTGCCAGCAGCCGGGTGGCAGATACGCAGTATTTT.

As DNA, the CDR3 is TGTGCCACCACATGGTGGGGGACAGGGGATTACAATGAGCAGTTCTTC. Translated, it gives CATTWWGTGDYNEQFF. The chain employs TRBV24-1 and TRBJ2-1, with 10 positions matching TRBD1. This CDR3 region has 16 residues. Per germline, CDR1 KGHDR and CDR2 SFDVKD. The junction had 10 bases not matched to a gene; V was cut back by 8 bases and J by 4 bases.

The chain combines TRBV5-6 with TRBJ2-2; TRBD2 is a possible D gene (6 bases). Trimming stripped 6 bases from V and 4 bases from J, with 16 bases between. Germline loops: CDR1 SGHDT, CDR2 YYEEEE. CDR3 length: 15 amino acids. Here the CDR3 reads CASTGVGSITGELFF. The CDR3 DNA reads TGTGCCAGCACCGGCGTCGGGAGCATCACCGGGGAGCTGTTTTTT.

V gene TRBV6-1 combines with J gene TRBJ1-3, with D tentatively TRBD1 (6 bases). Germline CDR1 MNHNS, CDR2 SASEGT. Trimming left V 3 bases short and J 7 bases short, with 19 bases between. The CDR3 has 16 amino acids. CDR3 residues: CASSEGFSGGRNTIYF. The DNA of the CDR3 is TGTGCCAGCAGTGAGGGTTTTAGCGGGGGCAGGAACACCATATATTTT.

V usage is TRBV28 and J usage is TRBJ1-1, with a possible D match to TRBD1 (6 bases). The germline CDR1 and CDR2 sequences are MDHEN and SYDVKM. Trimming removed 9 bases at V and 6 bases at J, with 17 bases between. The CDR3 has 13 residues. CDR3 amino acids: CASGGLTGSEAFF. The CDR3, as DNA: TGTGCCAGTGGGGGCCTTACAGGTTCTGAAGCTTTCTTT. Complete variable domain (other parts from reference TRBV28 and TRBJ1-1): DVKVTQSSRYLVKRTGEKVFLECVQDMDHENMFWYRQDPGLGLRLIYFSYDVKMKEKGDIPEGYSVSREKKERFSLILESASTNQTSMYLCASGGLTGSEAFFGQGTRLTVV.

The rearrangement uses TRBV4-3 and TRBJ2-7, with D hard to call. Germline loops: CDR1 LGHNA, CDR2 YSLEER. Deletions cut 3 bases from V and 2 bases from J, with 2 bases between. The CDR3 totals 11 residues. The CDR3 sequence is CASSHAYEQYF. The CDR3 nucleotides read TGCGCCAGCAGCCACGCCTACGAGCAGTACTTC.

As DNA, the CDR3 is TGTGCCAGCAGCCCCGCGAACTACAATAATTCACCCCTCCACTTT. This sequence encodes CASSPANYNNSPLHF. V gene TRBV9 combines with J gene TRBJ1-6; D unresolved. Germline V gives CDR1 SGDLS, CDR2 YYNGEE. V lost 4 bases, J lost 5 bases, and 13 bases lay in between. The CDR3 loop spans 15 amino acids.

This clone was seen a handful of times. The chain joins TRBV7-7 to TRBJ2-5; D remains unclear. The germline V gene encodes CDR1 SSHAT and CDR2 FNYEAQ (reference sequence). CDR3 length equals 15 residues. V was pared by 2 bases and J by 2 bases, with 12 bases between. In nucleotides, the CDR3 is TGTGCCAGCAGCTTAAGTACTACCCTACAAGAGACCCAGTACTTC. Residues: CASSLSTTLQETQYF.

The CDR3 DNA reads as TGTGCCAGCAGTTTAAGCGACGAGCAGTACTTC. This encodes CASSLSDEQYF. The V and J genes are TRBV28 and TRBJ2-7; unclear D gene. This CDR3 is built from 11 residues. The V end was cut by 2 bases, the J end by 5 bases, with 4 bases between. Germline lookup yields CDR1 MDHEN and CDR2 SYDVKM.

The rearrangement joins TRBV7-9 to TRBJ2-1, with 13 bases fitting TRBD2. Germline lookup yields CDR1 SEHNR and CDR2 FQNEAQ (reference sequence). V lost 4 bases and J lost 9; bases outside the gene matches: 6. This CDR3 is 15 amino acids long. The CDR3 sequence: CASSSGLAGAREQFF. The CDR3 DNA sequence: TGTGCCAGCAGCTCAGGACTAGCGGGAGCTCGTGAGCAGTTCTTC.

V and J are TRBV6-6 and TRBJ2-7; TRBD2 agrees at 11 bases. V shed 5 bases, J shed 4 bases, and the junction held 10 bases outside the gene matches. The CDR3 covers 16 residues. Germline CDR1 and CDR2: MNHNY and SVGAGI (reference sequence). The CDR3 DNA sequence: TGTGCCAGCAGTACAGGCCTAGGACTAGCGGGTTACGAGCAGTACTTC. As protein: CASSTGLGLAGYEQYF.

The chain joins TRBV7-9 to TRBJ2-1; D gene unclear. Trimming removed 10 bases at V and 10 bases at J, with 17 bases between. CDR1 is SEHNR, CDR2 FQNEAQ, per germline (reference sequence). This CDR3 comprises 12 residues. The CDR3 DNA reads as TGTGCCATCGTTGCCCCAGCAGGAGAGCAGTTCTTC. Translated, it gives CAIVAPAGEQFF.

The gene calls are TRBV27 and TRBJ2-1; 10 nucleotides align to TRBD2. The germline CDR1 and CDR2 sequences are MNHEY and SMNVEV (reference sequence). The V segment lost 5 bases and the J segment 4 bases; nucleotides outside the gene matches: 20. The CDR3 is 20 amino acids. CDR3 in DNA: TGTGCCAGCAGTAAACACAGGGACTTCGCCGGACTAGCGGTATACAATGAGCAGTTCTTC. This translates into CASSKHRDFAGLAVYNEQFF.

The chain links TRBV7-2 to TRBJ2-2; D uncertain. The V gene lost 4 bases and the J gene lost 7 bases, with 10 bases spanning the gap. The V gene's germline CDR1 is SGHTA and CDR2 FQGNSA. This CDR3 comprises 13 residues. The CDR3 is CASSSSQVGELFF. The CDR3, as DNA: TGTGCCAGCAGCTCCTCGCAGGTCGGGGAGCTGTTTTTT. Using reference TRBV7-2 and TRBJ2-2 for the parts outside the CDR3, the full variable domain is GAGVSQSPSNKVTEKGKDVELRCDPISGHTALYWYRQSLGQGLEFLIYFQGNSAPDKSGLPSDRFSAERTGGSVSTLTIQRTQQEDSAVYLCASSSSQVGELFFGEGSRLTVL.

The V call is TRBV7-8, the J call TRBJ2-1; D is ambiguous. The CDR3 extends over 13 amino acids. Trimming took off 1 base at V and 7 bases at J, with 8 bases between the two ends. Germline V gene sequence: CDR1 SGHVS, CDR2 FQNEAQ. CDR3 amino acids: CASSLGRRNEQFF. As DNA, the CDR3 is TGTGCCAGCAGCTTAGGGCGCAGGAATGAGCAGTTCTTC.

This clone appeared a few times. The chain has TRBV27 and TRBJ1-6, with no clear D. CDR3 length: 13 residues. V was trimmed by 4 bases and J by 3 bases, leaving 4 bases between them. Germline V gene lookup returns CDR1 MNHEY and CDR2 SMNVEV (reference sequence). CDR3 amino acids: CASSSLYNSPLHF. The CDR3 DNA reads TGTGCCAGCAGTTCACTCTATAATTCACCCCTCCACTTT.

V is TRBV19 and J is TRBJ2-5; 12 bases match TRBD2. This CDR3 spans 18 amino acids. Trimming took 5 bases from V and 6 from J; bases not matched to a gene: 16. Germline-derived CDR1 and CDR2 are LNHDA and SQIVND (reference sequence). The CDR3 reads CASSSNPPTSGSLKTQYF. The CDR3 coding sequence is TGTGCCAGTAGTTCAAACCCGCCGACTAGCGGGAGCCTAAAGACCCAGTACTTC.

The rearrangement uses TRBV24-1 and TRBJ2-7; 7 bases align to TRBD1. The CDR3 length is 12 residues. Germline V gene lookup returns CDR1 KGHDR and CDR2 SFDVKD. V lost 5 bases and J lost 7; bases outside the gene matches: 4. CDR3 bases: TGTGCCACCAGTGCACCAGGGGGAGAGCAGTACTTC. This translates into CATSAPGGEQYF.